This entry lists 26 T cell receptor beta chains sequenced from one sample in a study of technical replicates of blood from several donors. Generated by immunoSEQ multiplex PCR, the TCRdb table keeps only in-frame clones and is missing some. The data show 70,000 to 80,000 clones, 80% to 95% seen once. Sequenced input: T cells isolated from PBMCs. The receptors here all came from a human donor in good health.

The chain has TRBV14 and TRBJ2-5; weak D call: TRBD1 (6 bases). V gave up 1 base and J gave up 5 bases, with 11 bases separating them. CDR3 length: 14 amino acids. Germline CDR1 and CDR2: SGHDN and FVKESK. The CDR3, as DNA: TGTGCCAGCAGCCAAGCAGGGGCTGTGGAGACCCAGTACTTC. Translation: CASSQAGAVETQYF. Full variable domain (missing parts from reference TRBV14 and TRBJ2-5): EAGVTQFPSHSVIEKGQTVTLRCDPISGHDNLYWYRRVMGKEIKFLLHFVKESKQDESGMPNNRFLAERTGGTYSTLKVQPAELEDSGVYFCASSQAGAVETQYFGPGTRLLVL.

This chain joins TRBV5-1 and TRBJ2-5; 8 bases fit TRBD1. The CDR3 totals 14 residues. V shed 7 bases and J 5 bases; nucleotides not matched to a gene: 10. The V gene's germline CDR1 is SGHRS and CDR2 YFSETQ. The CDR3 reads CASGAVRGPETQYF. DNA for the CDR3: TGCGCCAGCGGGGCGGTCAGGGGGCCTGAGACCCAGTACTTC.

The chain joins TRBV5-1 to TRBJ2-7; D unresolved. Trimming took off 2 bases at V and 3 bases at J, with 9 bases between the two ends. This CDR3 region has 13 residues. From germline, CDR1 is SGHRS and CDR2 YFSETQ. CDR3 amino acids: CASSLEVNYEQYF. The CDR3 DNA reads TGCGCCAGCAGCTTAGAGGTAAACTACGAGCAGTACTTC.

V is TRBV11-2 and J is TRBJ1-2, with D possibly being TRBD1 (6 bases). In germline, CDR1 is SGHAT, CDR2 FQNNGV. The CDR3 consists of 14 residues. Trimming removed 5 bases at V and 4 bases at J, with 14 bases between. This CDR3 reads CASSPQDRVYGYTF. The DNA for the CDR3 is TGTGCCAGCAGCCCCCAGGACAGAGTCTATGGCTACACCTTC.

The chain is built from TRBV10-3 and TRBJ2-3; perhaps TRBD1 as D (5 bases). V was pared by 2 bases and J by 2 bases, with 8 bases between. CDR1 and CDR2 (germline): ENHRY, SYGVKD. This CDR3 contains 14 residues. The CDR3 DNA reads as TGTGCCATCAGTGAGGCAGGGCCCACAGATACGCAGTATTTT. Its translation: CAISEAGPTDTQYF.

As to this clone: The junction departs from the called germline gene at one end, perhaps through a read error. The chain has TRBV29-1 and TRBJ2-7; 7 bases align to TRBD1. The germline CDR1 and CDR2 sequences are SQVTM and ANQGSEA. The CDR3 totals 13 residues. The CDR3 DNA sequence: TGCAGCGTTCTAATAGGGGGCTCCCACGAGCAGTACTTC. Translated, it gives CSVLIGGSHEQYF.

Notes on this clone: The same CDR3 arises from other DNA sequences in this sample as well. The chain is built from TRBV29-1 and TRBJ2-1; D may be TRBD2 (5 bases). CDR3 size: 11 residues. Germline V gives CDR1 SQVTM, CDR2 ANQGSEA. Trimming shortened V by 4 bases and J by 4 bases, and 5 bases separated the two germline ends. CDR3 sequence: CSVAGYNEQFF. As DNA, the CDR3 is TGCAGCGTTGCGGGATACAATGAGCAGTTCTTC.

This chain connects TRBV4-2 to TRBJ2-5; the D gene is possibly TRBD2 (6 bases). The CDR3 is made up of 15 amino acids. From germline, CDR1 is LGHNA and CDR2 YNFKEQ. V lost 1 base to trimming and J lost 5 bases, with 14 bases between them. The CDR3 coding sequence is TGTGCCAGCAGCCAAGCTGGGGGAGGTGGGGAGACCCAGTACTTC. This gives the protein CASSQAGGGGETQYF.

A single count supports this clone. The J gene is TRBJ2-2, the V gene TRBV4-2; TRBD2 matches at 8 bases. CDR1 and CDR2 (germline): LGHNA, YNFKEQ. With V trimmed by 0 bases and J by 4 bases, 1 base remained unmatched. The CDR3 consists of 15 residues. The CDR3 loop is CASSQETSGTGELFF. CDR3 in DNA: TGTGCCAGCAGCCAAGAAACTAGCGGCACCGGGGAGCTGTTTTTT.

V and J are TRBV19 and TRBJ1-5; D unclear. The CDR3 runs 15 residues. Trimming pared 1 base from V and 4 bases from J, leaving 11 bases between. Germline CDR1 LNHDA, CDR2 SQIVND (reference sequence). CDR3 coding DNA: TGTGCCAGTAGTATAGTCTTGGCGGGGAATCAGCCCCAGCATTTT. Translation: CASSIVLAGNQPQHF.

The genes are TRBV5-1 and TRBJ2-3, with 7 bases fitting TRBD2. V lost 0 bases and J lost 4; bases outside the gene matches: 5. Germline loops: CDR1 SGHRS, CDR2 YFSETQ. The CDR3 consists of 15 residues. CDR3 sequence reads: CASSLVSGGADTQYF. DNA of the CDR3: TGCGCCAGCAGCTTGGTTTCGGGAGGCGCAGATACGCAGTATTTT.

The chain uses TRBV27 and TRBJ1-1; TRBD1 might be the D (6 bases). Germline values: CDR1 MNHEY, CDR2 SMNVEV (reference sequence). CDR3 length: 14 amino acids. Trimming stripped 4 bases from V and 1 base from J, with 10 bases between. Here the CDR3 reads CASSYRQENTEAFF. The CDR3 nucleotides are TGTGCCAGCAGTTACAGACAGGAGAACACTGAAGCTTTCTTT.

This clone was seen a few times. The J gene is TRBJ1-1, the V gene TRBV9; 9 bases are a match to TRBD1. Germline V CDR1 and CDR2: SGDLS, YYNGEE. The CDR3 spans 13 residues. The V segment lost 2 bases and the J segment 11 bases; nucleotides outside the gene matches: 7. In DNA, the CDR3 is TGTGCCAGCAGCGTGGTGACAGGGGGGGTTGCTTTCTTT. The encoded protein is CASSVVTGGVAFF.

The gene calls are TRBV27 and TRBJ2-3; D gene unclear. The CDR3 contains 14 residues. Germline V gene sequence: CDR1 MNHEY, CDR2 SMNVEV (reference sequence). V lost 3 bases to trimming and J lost 2 bases, with 9 bases between them. In nucleotides, the CDR3 is TGTGCCAGCAGTTTGTCACAGTTCACAGATACGCAGTATTTT. Protein: CASSLSQFTDTQYF.

J is TRBJ2-7 and V is TRBV18, with a possible D match to TRBD2 (5 bases). V was trimmed by 5 bases and J by 5 bases, leaving 13 bases between them. The CDR3 has 13 amino acids. The germline CDR1 and CDR2 sequences are KGHSH and LQKENI. The CDR3 sequence is CASSGSGKDEQYF. CDR3 DNA: TGTGCCAGCTCAGGGTCCGGGAAAGACGAGCAGTACTTC.

The chain couples TRBV27 to TRBJ2-7; 9 positions match TRBD1. The CDR3 has 16 residues. Germline V gives CDR1 MNHEY, CDR2 SMNVEV (reference sequence). V trimming: 4 bases; J trimming: 4 bases; junction bases outside the gene matches: 11. Here the CDR3 reads CASSSRGTGRLYEQYF. The CDR3, as DNA: TGTGCCAGCAGTTCTCGCGGGACAGGGAGACTTTACGAGCAGTACTTC.

The CDR3 nucleotides read TGTGCCAGTAGTACCGCCGCTAGGAACTATGGCTACACCTTC. It translates to CASSTAARNYGYTF. The gene calls are TRBV19 and TRBJ1-2, with no clear D. The V and J ends lost 4 bases and 2 bases respectively, with 11 bases between them. The CDR3 loop spans 14 amino acids. Germline V lookup: CDR1 LNHDA, CDR2 SQIVND (reference sequence).

This clone was counted a few times. The chain carries TRBV2 and TRBJ2-7, with TRBD1 matching over 8 bases. Germline assignment: CDR1 SNHLY and CDR2 FYNNEI. With V trimmed by 1 base and J by 5 bases, 7 bases remained unmatched. The CDR3 extends over 15 amino acids. The CDR3 sequence: CASSEEDRVYNEQYF. As DNA, the CDR3 is TGTGCCAGCAGTGAAGAGGACAGGGTATACAACGAGCAGTACTTC.

V usage is TRBV6-5 and J usage is TRBJ2-1; 11 bases align to TRBD2. Looked up from germline, CDR1 is MNHEY and CDR2 is SVGAGI. The junction had 6 bases not matched to a gene; V was cut back by 2 bases and J by 9 bases. CDR3 length: 15 amino acids. CDR3 nucleotides: TGTGCCAGCAGTTACCCGACTAGCGGGACGGGTGAGCAGTTCTTC. It yields the protein CASSYPTSGTGEQFF.

The chain uses TRBV4-1 and TRBJ2-7, with D perhaps TRBD1 (7 bases). V lost 6 bases and J lost 3, with 18 bases in between. Germline V gene data show CDR1 as MGHRA and CDR2 as YSYEKL. CDR3 length: 15 residues. This chain's CDR3 is CASSPGDRLNYEQYF. CDR3 sequence (DNA): TGCGCCAGCAGTCCGGGGGACAGATTAAACTACGAGCAGTACTTC.

This chain connects TRBV7-9 to TRBJ2-7; 10 bases fit TRBD1. The CDR3 runs to 15 residues. Germline V gene sequence: CDR1 SEHNR, CDR2 FQNEAQ (reference sequence). The J segment lost 4 bases and the V segment lost 6 bases, leaving 9 bases of the junction unmatched. The CDR3 here is CASRAGTGEGYEQYF. As DNA, the CDR3 is TGTGCCAGCAGAGCCGGGACAGGGGAAGGGTACGAGCAGTACTTC.

This chain connects TRBV6-1 to TRBJ1-5; D remains unclear. This CDR3 is 13 amino acids long. Per germline, CDR1 MNHNS and CDR2 SASEGT. V lost 3 bases and J lost 3, with 6 bases in between. In DNA form, the CDR3 reads TGTGCCAGCAGTGACGGTTACAATCAGCCCCAGCATTTT. Its protein product is CASSDGYNQPQHF.

The chain combines TRBV4-3 with TRBJ2-1, with TRBD2 identical over 10 bases. The germline V gene has CDR1 LGHNA and CDR2 YSLEER. V was pared by 4 bases and J by 3 bases, with 9 bases of the junction left unmatched. The CDR3 runs 17 residues. CDR3 sequence: CASSPHILAGVYNEQFF. The CDR3 DNA reads TGCGCCAGCAGCCCACATATCCTAGCGGGAGTCTACAATGAGCAGTTCTTC.

This rearrangement joins TRBV9 to TRBJ2-2; D remains unclear. CDR1 and CDR2 from the germline V gene are SGDLS and YYNGEE. V lost 4 bases and J lost 1, with 5 bases in between. The CDR3 consists of 13 residues. CDR3 loop: CASSPVNTGELFF. The CDR3 region has the DNA TGTGCCAGCAGCCCGGTGAACACCGGGGAGCTGTTTTTT.

The rearrangement uses TRBV7-3 and TRBJ2-1; 15 nucleotides line up with TRBD2. The CDR3 loop spans 16 amino acids. The ends lost 5 bases at V and 10 bases at J; junction bases unmatched: 9. Germline V CDR1 and CDR2: SGHTA, FQGTGA. The CDR3 is CASSPTGLAGGSEQFF. CDR3 coding DNA: TGTGCCAGCAGCCCCACGGGACTAGCGGGAGGTAGCGAGCAGTTCTTC. Full variable domain (outside the CDR3, taken from reference TRBV7-3 and TRBJ2-1): GAGVSQTPSNKVTEKGKYVELRCDPISGHTALYWYRQSLGQGPEFLIYFQGTGAADDSGLPNDRFFAVRPEGSVSTLKIQRTERGDSAVYLCASSPTGLAGGSEQFFGPGTRLTVL.

V usage is TRBV28 and J usage is TRBJ1-1; D not resolved. The V gene lost 2 bases and the J gene lost 0 bases, with 10 bases spanning the gap. The germline CDR1 and CDR2 sequences are MDHEN and SYDVKM. CDR3 size: 15 residues. The CDR3 sequence is CASSLVGGVNTEAFF. CDR3 DNA sequence: TGTGCCAGCAGTTTAGTCGGAGGAGTGAACACTGAAGCTTTCTTT.